This TCR beta chain was recovered during a study of T cells after yellow fever vaccination. As to this clonotype: Antigen unknown.

Points from the study as a whole: Few clonotypes appeared in both CD4 and CD8 compartments.

Universal primer sites and UMIs were introduced during 5'RACE template-switching synthesis of TCR cDNA. TCRdb re-called the 5' RACE reads through MiXCR, storing one row per CDR3 protein. Among hundreds of thousands of distinct CDR3 sequences, around a sixth were seen once, and the ten largest hold 15% to 20%. Germline values: CDR1 MNHNY, CDR2 SVGAGI (reference sequence). CDR3 length: 15 residues. The V gene end was trimmed by 2 bases and the J gene end by 8 bases; junction bases not matched to a gene: 11. The sequence derives from a man aged 18 to 29 who received the YFV17D yellow fever vaccine. Sequenced here: PBMCs, sampled before the yellow fever booster vaccination. The V call is TRBV6-6, the J call TRBJ1-2; 7 bases fit TRBD1. The CDR3: CASSYPRDSPGGYTF. CDR3 sequence (DNA): TGTGCCAGCAGTTACCCGAGGGACAGTCCAGGGGGCTACACCTTC.